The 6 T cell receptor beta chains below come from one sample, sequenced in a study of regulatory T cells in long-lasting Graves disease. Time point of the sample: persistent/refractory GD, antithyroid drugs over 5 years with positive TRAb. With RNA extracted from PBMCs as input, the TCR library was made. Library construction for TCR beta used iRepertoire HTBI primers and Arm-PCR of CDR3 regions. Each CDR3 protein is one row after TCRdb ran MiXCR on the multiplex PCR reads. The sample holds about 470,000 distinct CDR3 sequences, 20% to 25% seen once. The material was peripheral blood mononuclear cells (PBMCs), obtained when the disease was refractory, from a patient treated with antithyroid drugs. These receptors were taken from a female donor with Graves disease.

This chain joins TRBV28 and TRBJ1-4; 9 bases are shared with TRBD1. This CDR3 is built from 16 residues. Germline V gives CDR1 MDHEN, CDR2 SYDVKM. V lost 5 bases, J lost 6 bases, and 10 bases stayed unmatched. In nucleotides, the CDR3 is TGTGCCAGCAGTGGATTCCGGGACAGGGAAGATGAAAAACTGTTTTTT. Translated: CASSGFRDREDEKLFF.

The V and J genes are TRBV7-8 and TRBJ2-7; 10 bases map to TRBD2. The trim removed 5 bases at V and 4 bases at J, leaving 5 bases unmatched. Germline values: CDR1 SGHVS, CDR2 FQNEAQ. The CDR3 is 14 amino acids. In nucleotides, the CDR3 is TGTGCCAGCAGCCTCGAGCGGGAGGGATACGAGCAGTACTTC. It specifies CASSLEREGYEQYF.

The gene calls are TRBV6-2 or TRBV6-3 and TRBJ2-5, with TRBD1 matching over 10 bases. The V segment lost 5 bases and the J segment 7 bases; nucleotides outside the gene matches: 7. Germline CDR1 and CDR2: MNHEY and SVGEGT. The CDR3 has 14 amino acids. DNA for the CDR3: TGTGCCAGCAGTGGCGACAGGGGGCTTGGGACCCAGTACTTC. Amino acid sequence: CASSGDRGLGTQYF.

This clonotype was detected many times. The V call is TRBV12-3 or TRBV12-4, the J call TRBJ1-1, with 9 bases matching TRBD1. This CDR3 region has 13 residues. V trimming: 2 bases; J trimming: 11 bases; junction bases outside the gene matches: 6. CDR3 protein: CASSLRDREKAFF. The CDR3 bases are TGTGCCAGCAGTTTAAGGGACAGGGAAAAGGCTTTCTTT.

The CDR3 coding sequence is TGCAGTGCTCGACAGGGACGGGGGCGGCCCCAGCATTTT. Translating gives CSARQGRGRPQHF. This rearrangement joins TRBV20-1 to TRBJ1-5; 7 bases agree with TRBD1. The V and J ends lost 5 bases and 9 bases, in that order; junction bases with no gene match: 10. This CDR3 spans 13 amino acids. Germline-derived CDR1 and CDR2 are DFQATT and SNEGSKA (reference sequence).

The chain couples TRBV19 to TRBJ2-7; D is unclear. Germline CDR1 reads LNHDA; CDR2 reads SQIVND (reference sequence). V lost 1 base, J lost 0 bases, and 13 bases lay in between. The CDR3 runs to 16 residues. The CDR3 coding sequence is TGTGCCAGTAGTATAGGTTACTCCTCGAGCTCCTACGAGCAGTACTTC. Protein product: CASSIGYSSSSYEQYF.